The 25 T cell receptor beta chains in this list originate from one sample, sequenced in a study of blood T cell repertoires in COVID-19. The data were produced by immunoSEQ multiplex PCR, yet TCRdb's version contains in-frame clones alone and is incomplete. This table has 150,000 to 200,000 clones, roughly 80% appearing once. The sequencing sample was made of peripheral blood. These receptors were taken from a man in his 60s with active or convalescent COVID-19.

The chain combines TRBV24-1 with TRBJ2-7; possible D gene TRBD1, 6 bases. Trimming shortened V by 0 bases and J by 5 bases, and 13 bases separated the two germline ends. This CDR3 has 15 amino acids. Germline values: CDR1 KGHDR, CDR2 SFDVKD. The CDR3 reads CATSDLRGGVNEQYF. The CDR3 coding sequence is TGTGCCACCAGTGATTTGCGAGGGGGAGTGAACGAGCAGTACTTC.

The chain has TRBV4-2 and TRBJ2-1; 14 nucleotides align to TRBD2. Per the germline V gene, CDR1 is LGHNA and CDR2 is YNFKEQ. The CDR3 covers 20 residues. V was pared by 0 bases and J by 2 bases, with 9 bases of the junction left unmatched. CDR3 region: CASSQDLTSGRAFTYNEQFF. The CDR3 DNA reads TGTGCCAGCAGCCAAGATTTGACTAGCGGGAGGGCCTTCACCTACAATGAGCAGTTCTTC.

Note on this clone: Its ends do not fully match the called genes, so a read error is possible. The genes are TRBV24-1 and TRBJ2-7; TRBD2 matches 7 bases. The CDR3 totals 11 residues. The germline gives CDR1 KGHDR, CDR2 SFDVKD. The chain's CDR3 is CATSDVGRPNF. As DNA, the CDR3 is TGTGCCACCAGTGATGTCGGGAGGCCCAACTTC.

A single count supports this clone. The CDR3 protein is CASTSPGGGTDTQYF. CDR3 DNA sequence: TGTGCCAGCACCTCTCCGGGGGGGGGCACAGATACGCAGTATTTT. The rearrangement joins TRBV27 to TRBJ2-3, with TRBD2 matching over 8 bases. Trimming at V came to 7 bases and at J to 1 base, leaving 7 bases not matched to a gene. Germline lookup yields CDR1 MNHEY and CDR2 SMNVEV (reference sequence). The length of the CDR3 is 15 residues.

The chain employs TRBV4-2 and TRBJ2-2; the D gene is possibly TRBD1 (5 bases). Germline CDR1 LGHNA, CDR2 YNFKEQ. The CDR3 sequence is 15 residues long. The V end was cut by 3 bases, the J end by 6 bases, with 14 bases between. CDR3 bases: TGTGCCAGCAGCCAGCTCATGACAGAACCCGGGGAGCTGTTTTTT. Translated, it gives CASSQLMTEPGELFF.

The J gene is TRBJ2-5, the V gene TRBV7-3, with TRBD2 matching over 13 bases. The junction had 2 bases not matched to a gene; V was cut back by 0 bases and J by 4 bases. This CDR3 contains 16 residues. Per the germline V gene, CDR1 is SGHTA and CDR2 is FQGTGA. CDR3 loop: CASSLTRLAGGETQYF. CDR3 bases: TGTGCCAGCAGCTTAACTCGACTAGCGGGAGGAGAGACCCAGTACTTC. The variable domain in full, completed from reference TRBV7-3 and TRBJ2-5, reads GAGVSQTPSNKVTEKGKYVELRCDPISGHTALYWYRQSLGQGPEFLIYFQGTGAADDSGLPNDRFFAVRPEGSVSTLKIQRTERGDSAVYLCASSLTRLAGGETQYFGPGTRLLVL.

This CDR3 is CSASPSGNSYEQYF. The CDR3 DNA reads TGCAGTGCTAGTCCTAGCGGGAACAGCTACGAGCAGTACTTC. The chain is built from TRBV20-1 and TRBJ2-7; TRBD2 matches at 9 bases. The length of the CDR3 is 14 residues. CDR1 and CDR2 (germline): DFQATT, SNEGSKA (reference sequence). V lost 3 bases to trimming and J lost 3 bases; unmatched junction nucleotides: 6.

The V call is TRBV5-5, the J call TRBJ2-3, with 10 positions matching TRBD1. Germline assignment: CDR1 SGHKS and CDR2 YYEKEE (reference sequence). The CDR3 loop spans 15 amino acids. The ends lost 4 bases at V and 4 bases at J; junction bases unmatched: 6. CDR3 nucleotide sequence: TGTGCCAGCAGCACCTGGGACAGGGGACCAGATACGCAGTATTTT. Its protein product is CASSTWDRGPDTQYF.

The chain links TRBV24-1 to TRBJ2-1, with D tentatively TRBD2 (6 bases). CDR1 and CDR2 from the germline V gene are KGHDR and SFDVKD. The V end lost 0 bases, the J end lost 0 bases, and 8 bases lay between the germline ends. The CDR3 runs to 16 residues. For the CDR3, the DNA is TGTGCCACCAGTGATTTGGGAGGGAGCTCCTACAATGAGCAGTTCTTC. The encoded protein is CATSDLGGSSYNEQFF.

The chain is built from TRBV27 and TRBJ1-2; 8 bases align to TRBD1. V shed 3 bases and J 4 bases; nucleotides not matched to a gene: 4. Germline loops: CDR1 MNHEY, CDR2 SMNVEV (reference sequence). The CDR3 is 14 amino acids. CDR3 in DNA: TGTGCCAGCAGTTTCCGGACAGGGAGCTATGGCTACACCTTC. This gives the protein CASSFRTGSYGYTF.

The chain combines TRBV11-2 with TRBJ2-2; D perhaps matches TRBD2 (6 bases). The CDR3 loop spans 14 amino acids. In germline, CDR1 is SGHAT, CDR2 FQNNGV. The V end lost 7 bases, the J end lost 4 bases, and 13 bases lay between the germline ends. DNA for the CDR3: TGTGCCAGCACGACCACTAGCCGCACCGGGGAGCTGTTTTTT. Its translation: CASTTTSRTGELFF.

V and J are TRBV10-3 and TRBJ2-1; 9 nucleotides align to TRBD2. From germline, CDR1 is ENHRY and CDR2 SYGVKD. V gave up 7 bases and J gave up 5 bases; unmatched junction bases: 6. The CDR3 covers 14 residues. Here the CDR3 reads CAINKAGGDNEQFF. Written as DNA, the CDR3 is TGTGCCATCAACAAGGCGGGAGGGGACAATGAGCAGTTCTTC.

This rearrangement joins TRBV28 to TRBJ2-7, with 9 bases identical to TRBD2. The germline V gene has CDR1 MDHEN and CDR2 SYDVKM. The CDR3 is 14 amino acids. The trim removed 9 bases at V and 4 bases at J, leaving 10 bases unmatched. The CDR3 reads CASCDTTSGYEQYF. CDR3 sequence (DNA): TGTGCCAGTTGCGATACAACTAGCGGGTACGAGCAGTACTTC. Full variable domain (missing parts from reference TRBV28 and TRBJ2-7): DVKVTQSSRYLVKRTGEKVFLECVQDMDHENMFWYRQDPGLGLRLIYFSYDVKMKEKGDIPEGYSVSREKKERFSLILESASTNQTSMYLCASCDTTSGYEQYFGPGTRLTVT.

The rearrangement uses TRBV27 and TRBJ2-7, with 10 bases matching TRBD2. The CDR3 is 14 residues long. Trimming cost V 5 bases and J 4 bases; bases outside gene matches: 5. Germline V gene data show CDR1 as MNHEY and CDR2 as SMNVEV (reference sequence). The CDR3 reads CASSPGTSVYEQYF. DNA of the CDR3: TGTGCCAGCAGTCCCGGGACTAGCGTTTACGAGCAGTACTTC.

The rearrangement links TRBV27 to TRBJ2-7; D is possibly TRBD1 (5 bases). CDR3 size: 14 residues. V was clipped by 2 bases and J by 2 bases, with 10 bases between them. Germline values: CDR1 MNHEY, CDR2 SMNVEV (reference sequence). The CDR3 region is CASSLNRFAYEQYF. The CDR3 bases are TGTGCCAGCAGTTTAAACAGGTTTGCCTACGAGCAGTACTTC.

The chain recombines TRBV29-1 with TRBJ2-1, with 10 bases lining up with TRBD2. The CDR3 length is 16 residues. CDR1 is SQVTM, CDR2 ANQGSEA, per germline. Trimming took 6 bases from V and 8 from J; bases not matched to a gene: 16. This chain's CDR3 is CSVPAGLADYGDEQFF. CDR3 nucleotides: TGCAGCGTCCCCGCCGGACTAGCGGACTATGGCGATGAGCAGTTCTTC.

This clone came up a few times. The chain combines TRBV14 with TRBJ1-3; D gene unclear. Germline CDR1 reads SGHDN; CDR2 reads FVKESK. This CDR3 contains 16 residues. V was pared by 2 bases and J by 0 bases, with 11 bases between. The CDR3 loop is CASSQKPPRSGNTIYF. The CDR3 DNA sequence: TGTGCCAGCAGCCAAAAGCCGCCGCGCTCTGGAAACACCATATATTTT.

This clone was picked up many times. A read error may produce the germline difference seen at one junction end. In the same sample, other DNA sequences code for this CDR3. The chain joins TRBV19 to TRBJ1-2; 7 bases are a match to TRBD1. The CDR3 is 13 residues long. CDR1 LNHDA and CDR2 SQIVND come from the germline V gene (reference sequence). CDR3 bases: TGTGCCAGTAGTCTAGACAGGGTCGATGGCTACACCTTC. Residues: CASSLDRVDGYTF.

This chain uses TRBV28 with TRBJ2-7; D not certain. CDR1 is MDHEN, CDR2 SYDVKM, per germline. CDR3 size: 11 residues. Trimming left V 6 bases short and J 3 bases short, with 6 bases between. CDR3 sequence: CASSPNYEQYF. CDR3 in DNA: TGTGCCAGCAGCCCTAACTACGAGCAGTACTTC.

About this clone: Other DNA sequences in this sample translate to the same CDR3. The J gene is TRBJ1-1, the V gene TRBV18; 7 bases are shared with TRBD1. The germline gives CDR1 KGHSH, CDR2 LQKENI. With 3 bases clipped from V and 3 bases from J, the junction kept 4 bases outside the gene matches. The CDR3 is 14 residues long. CDR3 region: CASSPRQGDTEAFF. The CDR3 region has the DNA TGTGCCAGCTCACCGAGACAGGGAGACACTGAAGCTTTCTTT. Variable domain in full (rest from reference TRBV18 and TRBJ1-1): NAGVMQNPRHLVRRRGQEARLRCSPMKGHSHVYWYRQLPEEGLKFMVYLQKENIIDESGMPKERFSAEFPKEGPSILRIQQVVRGDSAAYFCASSPRQGDTEAFFGQGTRLTVV.

The chain is built from TRBV7-2 and TRBJ1-5; 7 nucleotides agree with TRBD1. The germline V gene has CDR1 SGHTA and CDR2 FQGNSA. The V gene end was trimmed by 4 bases and the J gene end by 3 bases; junction bases not matched to a gene: 3. This CDR3 has 14 amino acids. CDR3 DNA sequence: TGTGCCAGCAGCTACAGGGGACCCAATCAGCCCCAGCATTTT. Translating gives CASSYRGPNQPQHF.

The chain carries TRBV7-9 and TRBJ2-1; perhaps TRBD2 as D (6 bases). V dropped 6 bases and J dropped 0 bases, with 12 bases sitting between them. Germline V gene sequence: CDR1 SEHNR, CDR2 FQNEAQ (reference sequence). The CDR3 runs 15 residues. CDR3 sequence reads: CASSRWRDSYNEQFF. DNA for the CDR3: TGTGCCAGCAGTAGGTGGCGGGACTCCTACAATGAGCAGTTCTTC.

The chain uses TRBV10-1 and TRBJ2-1; 8 bases fit TRBD2. The V gene end was trimmed by 4 bases and the J gene end by 0 bases; junction bases not matched to a gene: 5. This CDR3 has 16 amino acids. The V gene's germline CDR1 is WNHNN and CDR2 SYGVQD (reference sequence). CDR3 nucleotides: TGCGCCAGCAGTGTGCCGAGCGGGAGCTCCTACAATGAGCAGTTCTTC. It yields the protein CASSVPSGSSYNEQFF.

A few counts support this clone. CDR3 region: CASSYLNTGSEQYF. In DNA, the CDR3 is TGTGCCAGCAGTTACCTAAACACAGGGTCCGAGCAGTACTTC. The chain links TRBV6-5 to TRBJ2-7; tentative D call: TRBD1 (6 bases). The CDR3 is made up of 14 amino acids. From germline, CDR1 is MNHEY and CDR2 SVGAGI. The V and J ends lost 2 bases and 6 bases respectively, with 14 bases between them.

V is TRBV12-5 and J is TRBJ2-3; TRBD1 might be the D (6 bases). The CDR3 sequence is 12 residues long. Germline V gene data show CDR1 as LGHNT and CDR2 as FRNRAP. The V end lost 6 bases, the J end lost 5 bases, and 9 bases lay between the germline ends. The CDR3 spells CASGQGLDTQYF. Here the CDR3 DNA reads TGTGCTAGTGGCCAGGGGTTAGATACGCAGTATTTT.